The clone carrying this T cell receptor (beta chain) was observed at least ten times. Template came from bulk tumor genomic DNA, at approximately 620 ng per sample. Several widely spaced biopsies per primary tumor were taken during surgery. Their non-small cell lung cancer was newly diagnosed and untreated, and the patients underwent curative surgery. The record originates from a study of immune heterogeneity within non-small cell lung tumors. As for the study in general: With respect to histology, the tumors encompassed a few squamous cell carcinomas, around 11 non-squamous carcinomas and 1 not otherwise specified.

TCR beta CDR3 regions came from multiplex PCR with 32 forward V and 13 reverse J primers. TCRdb passed the multiplex PCR reads through MiXCR, listing each CDR3 protein once. The sample lists more than 10,000 distinct CDR3 sequences; 20% to 25% were seen once. Sequenced sample: lung tumor tissue. This receptor was identified in a man aged 50 to 59 with non-small cell lung cancer.

The CDR3 spells CATDRGLGIWNTEAFF. The CDR3 region has the DNA TGTGCCACAGACAGGGGCTTAGGAATTTGGAACACTGAAGCTTTCTTT. This rearrangement joins TRBV6-1 to TRBJ1-1; TRBD1 agrees at 8 bases. The germline CDR1 and CDR2 sequences are MNHNS and SASEGT. Trimming at V came to 10 bases and at J to 1 base, leaving 14 bases not matched to a gene. This CDR3 comprises 16 residues.